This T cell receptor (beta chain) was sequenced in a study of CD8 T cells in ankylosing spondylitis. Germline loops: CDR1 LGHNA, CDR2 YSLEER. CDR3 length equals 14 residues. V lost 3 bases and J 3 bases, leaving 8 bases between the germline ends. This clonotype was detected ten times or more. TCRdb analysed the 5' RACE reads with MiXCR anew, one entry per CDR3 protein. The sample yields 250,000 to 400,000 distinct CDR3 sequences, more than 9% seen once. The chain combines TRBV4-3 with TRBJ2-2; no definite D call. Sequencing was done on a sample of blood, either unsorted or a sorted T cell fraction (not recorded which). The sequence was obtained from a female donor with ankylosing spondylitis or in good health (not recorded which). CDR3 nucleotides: TGCGCCAGCAGCCAGGAACTCCACACCGGGGAGCTGTTTTTT. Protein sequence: CASSQELHTGELFF.